This TCR beta chain stems from a study of cytomegalovirus exposure and HLA in healthy donors. The PCR ran on 60 Vbeta and 13 Jbeta primers. Method: immunoSEQ multiplex PCR; TCRdb's copy keeps in-frame clones and lacks some. The sample contains approximately 140,000 clones, roughly 84% of which appear only once. Each donor was healthy, and each was a bone marrow donor. The CDR3 runs 16 residues. CDR1 and CDR2 (germline): MNHNY, SVGAGI (reference sequence). V was trimmed by 0 bases and J by 5 bases, leaving 16 bases between them. The chain combines TRBV6-6 with TRBJ1-1; D is uncertain. This clonotype was sampled from a man in his fifties in good health and CMV-seronegative. Specimen: PBMCs. CDR3 sequence reads: CASSYSSGRGGTEAFF. In DNA form, the CDR3 reads TGTGCCAGCAGTTACTCATCTGGCCGGGGAGGGACTGAAGCTTTCTTT.